Here is one T cell receptor (beta chain) with its context. Its target is unknown. Criteria for exclusion of patients were uncontrolled infection, other autoimmune disease, pregnancy or lactation. Diagnosis relied on clinical symptoms, serum thyroxine and TRAb, thyroid ultrasound and orbital computed tomography. J was trimmed by 2 bases and V by 1 base; bases with no gene match: 8. Germline CDR1 and CDR2: GTSNPN and SVGIG (reference sequence). This CDR3 has 15 amino acids. Amplified TCR beta CDR3 regions came from RNA transcripts. When the TCR CDR3 underwent first-round RT-PCR, the HTBI primer set was used. Using its own MiXCR run on the multiplex PCR reads, TCRdb lists one record per CDR3 protein. The sample lists 550,000 to 650,000 distinct CDR3 sequences, approximately 14% seen once, with approximately 13% in the top ten. The data are from a study of T cells in Graves' hyperthyroidism and ophthalmopathy. General study points: In the blood, most expanded thyroid clonotypes above 0.001 appeared as well.

Sequenced: blood. The rearrangement joins TRBV30 to TRBJ2-7; 7 nucleotides agree with TRBD2. The sequence derives from a woman aged 40 to 49 with Graves' hyperthyroidism. DNA for the CDR3: TGTGCCTGGAGTGCCGCTAGCGGTAGCACCTACGAGCAGTACTTC. Protein: CAWSAASGSTYEQYF.